Given below is one T cell receptor beta chain in context. Antigen unknown. The CDR3 sequence is 15 residues long. CDR1 and CDR2 (germline): MDHEN, SYDVKM. The ends were cut back, 3 bases at V and 4 bases at J, with 14 bases in the middle. It was with a sample-barcoded 5' primer and a J-beta primer mix that a second PCR of roughly 7 to 11 cycles was run. Sequencing recovered at least 2.5 million CDR3-containing paired-end reads from each sample. TCRdb re-derived calls from the 5' RACE reads in MiXCR, one entry per CDR3 protein. The sample consists of hundreds of thousands of distinct CDR3 sequences, about 56% of them appearing once. This record comes from a study of blood T cells in healthy people across ages. General study findings and limits: TCR beta diversity was tightly associated with the proportion of naive T cells. Not knowing donor CMV status may have confounded expanded clonotype changes.

Sequenced: blood. V is TRBV28 and J is TRBJ2-3; TRBD2 is a possible D gene (6 bases). The TCR sequence derives from a man in his forties in good health. The CDR3 protein is CASSFQGGRADTQYF. CDR3 DNA: TGTGCCAGCAGTTTCCAGGGAGGTCGTGCAGATACGCAGTATTTT.